Reported below is one TCR beta chain. No cognate antigen has been identified for it. Per-nucleotide qualities are absent, and no much larger clonotype sits a single base away. The data were taken from a study of T cell repertoires in Merkel cell carcinoma (dated by TCRdb to the late 2010s). Notes on the research overall: Patients with prior intralesional immunotherapy or systemic immune checkpoint blockade before the biopsy were excluded. The MCPyV-specific clonotypes were initially defined from expanded tumor-infiltrating lymphocytes through tetramer sorting, cloning and paired TCR sequencing. To be included, a subject needed both a diagnosis of MCPyV-positive Merkel cell carcinoma and tumor-infiltrating lymphocytes that had been successfully expanded in vitro.

The immunoSEQ assay was used both to sequence TRB CDR3 from tumor genomic DNA and to process the resulting data. TCRdb's version of the immuneACCESS table is confined to in-frame rearrangements and falls short of the full clone set. An unresolved V gene accounts for under half of the shortfall where checked; the remainder is of unknown origin. Within this sample are around 14,000 clones, with 76% of them counted one time only. Of the sample, more than 15% falls within the top ten clones. Via the germline V gene, CDR1 is SGDLS and CDR2 YYNGEE. The CDR3 goes from the cysteine to the phenylalanine over 12 residues. Only the CDR3 portion is preserved as DNA: 36 bases, with reading frame beginning at the first base. V sheds 4 bases and J sheds 4 bases, leaving 6 bases between their ends. On the study overall, not on this receptor specifically: The study did not examine normal tissue biopsies.

Study subjects had biopsy-confirmed Merkel cell carcinoma that was MCPyV-positive, and every subject had positive serum antibodies to T-antigen. Six or seven adjacent 10-micron frozen tumor sections were used for genomic DNA extraction without cell sorting or culture. About 5 x 5 x 5 mm of tumor biopsy tissue was frozen in optimal cutting temperature compound. Hematoxylin and eosin scout sections confirmed abundant Merkel cell carcinoma and infiltrating cells in the frozen biopsy. Recombination linked TRBV9 to TRBJ1-3, with the D segment identity uncertain. Material for sequencing was tumor tissue. The sequence came from an adult with Merkel cell carcinoma. The CDR3 protein: CASSYQGNTIYF. The nucleotide sequence reads as follows: TGTGCCAGCAGCTACCAAGGAAACACCATATATTTT.